This TCR beta chain appears in the sequencing data of a study of Ad26.COV2.S vaccination and SARS-CoV-2 variants (TCRdb year 2021). Context from the whole study: Sequencing of the TCRbeta repertoire served to evaluate the specificity and breadth of SARS-CoV-2-reactive T cell receptors following Ad26.COV2.S vaccination. The TCR-sequenced set comprised approximately 30 samples: some 19 Ad26.COV2.S vaccine recipients, 5 placebo recipients and 8 SARS-CoV-2 convalescent individuals.

TCRbeta CDR3 regions were sequenced with the immunoSEQ Assay. After extraction, genomic DNA underwent amplification by bias-controlled multiplex PCR, followed by high-throughput sequencing. In the original analysis: To quantify the absolute abundance of each unique TCRbeta CDR3 region, sequences were collapsed and filtered. T cell fraction was estimated by normalizing TCRbeta template counts to usable DNA, which was measured by amplifying reference genes present in all nucleated cells. Repertoire TCRs were annotated as SARS-CoV-2-specific when V gene, CDR3 amino acid sequence and J gene were exactly matched to a known reactive TCR set. The reference SARS-CoV-2 TCR set was derived from MIRA and filtered for enrichment in COVID-19-positive ImmuneCODE repertoires, a step that removed public or cross-reactive TCRs. Drawing on the MIRA antigens, annotated TCRs were analysed further at the level of specific ORF or position within ORF. Breadth was defined as annotated unique rearrangements over total unique productive rearrangements; depth was the summed frequency of those rearrangements. Group comparisons of TCR breadth used two-sided Wilcoxon rank-sum tests. TCRdb carries this immuneACCESS record with in-frame sequences only. Its versions omit some clonotypes, under half of them owing to an unresolved V gene in the studies checked, with the rest unexplained. V and J calls and clone size are given by that table; D and trimming were obtained from the DNA. This sample has hundreds of thousands of clones in its table, and 92% of those were observed once. The ten largest make up 3% to 4% of the sample.

Results the study describes overall, beyond this receptor: Comparable non-spike TCR breadth was observed between vaccine and placebo recipients, consistent with only spike being contained in the vaccine. It was noted by the authors that total T cell responses may have been underestimated by the TCR breadth and depth analyses. After vaccination, spike-specific CD8+ and CD4+ T cell responses were reported to show substantial breadth. Higher spike-specific TCR breadth was observed in Ad26.COV2.S recipients than in placebo recipients (P = 0.0014).

Notes on this clone: Its antigen specificity is not known. Per-nucleotide qualities are absent, and no much larger clonotype sits a single base away.

This sample's time point label indicates: individuals recovered from natural SARS-CoV-2 infection. As encoded in the germline V gene (reference sequence), CDR1 is LNHDA while CDR2 is SQIVND. From the cysteine up to the phenylalanine, the CDR3 has a length of 12 residues. Left in the record is the CDR3 DNA by itself, 36 bases read in frame from the first base. The junction shows trimming of 3 bases on V and 4 bases on J, plus 6 bases between the germline ends. The sample was peripheral blood, taken after recovery from COVID-19. This clonotype was sampled from a human donor who had recovered from COVID-19. The rearrangement combines TRBV19 with TRBJ1-1, with the D gene uncertain. The DNA sequence is as follows: TGTGCCAGTAGTATTTCCTTCACTGAAGCTTTCTTT. This encodes CASSISFTEAFF.